The 8 T cell receptor beta chains below all came from one sample that was sequenced in a study of early T cells in non-severe SARS-CoV-2 infection. TCRdb reprocessed the 5' RACE reads with MiXCR, giving one entry per CDR3 protein. The repertoire holds under 45,000 distinct CDR3 sequences, about 11% seen once, with roughly 10% in the top ten. Material for sequencing was whole blood. These receptors came from an adult who was a healthcare worker with PCR-confirmed SARS-CoV-2 infection or an uninfected control (not recorded which).

At least ten counts were recorded for this clonotype. The V call is TRBV6-2 or TRBV6-3, the J call TRBJ1-5, with 8 bases matching TRBD1. The CDR3 length is 14 residues. Germline V lookup: CDR1 MNHEY, CDR2 SVGEGT. V dropped 2 bases and J dropped 9; count of bases not matched to a gene: 6. The DNA of the CDR3 is TGTGCCAGCAGTTACGGACAGGGAAGGACGCCCCAGCATTTT. Translation: CASSYGQGRTPQHF.

This clonotype has only a few counts. The chain combines TRBV10-1 with TRBJ2-7; D unresolved. This CDR3 region has 12 residues. With 0 bases removed from V and 7 bases from J, the gap between germline ends came to 7 bases. CDR1 is WNHNN and CDR2 is SYGVQD in the germline V gene (reference sequence). The CDR3 coding sequence is TGCGCCAGCAGTGAGTCCCTCCGTGAGCAGTACTTC. As protein: CASSESLREQYF.

The chain carries TRBV4-3 and TRBJ2-6; tentatively, D is TRBD1 (5 bases). The germline gives CDR1 LGHNA, CDR2 YSLEER. Trimming removed 1 base at V and 1 base at J, with 8 bases between. This CDR3 region has 16 residues. The CDR3 reads CASSQGGLSGANVLTF. In DNA, the CDR3 is TGCGCCAGCAGCCAAGGGGGCCTATCTGGGGCCAACGTCCTGACTTTC.

Many counts were recorded for this clonotype. V is TRBV5-4 and J is TRBJ2-2; the match to TRBD1 covers 7 bases. The germline V gene has CDR1 SGHNT and CDR2 YYREEE (reference sequence). After removal of 1 base from V and 3 bases from J, the junction contained 0 bases not matched to a gene. CDR3 length equals 14 residues. In DNA, the CDR3 is TGTGCCAGCAGCTTGACAGGGGACACCGGGGAGCTGTTTTTT. It translates to CASSLTGDTGELFF.

This clonotype was counted many times. This rearrangement joins TRBV11-2 to TRBJ1-2; D not certain. The CDR3 totals 11 residues. Germline-derived CDR1 and CDR2 are SGHAT and FQNNGV. Trimming shortened V by 0 bases and J by 4 bases, and 0 bases separated the two germline ends. CDR3 region: CASSLDYGYTF. In DNA form, the CDR3 reads TGTGCCAGCAGCTTAGACTATGGCTACACCTTC.

In its sample, this clonotype was seen many times. The chain is built from TRBV7-8 and TRBJ2-3; D is uncertain. Trimming took off 5 bases at V and 5 bases at J, with 5 bases between the two ends. The CDR3 extends over 11 amino acids. CDR1 is SGHVS, CDR2 FQNEAQ, per germline. This chain's CDR3 is CASSQKDTQYF. CDR3 DNA sequence: TGTGCCAGCAGCCAAAAAGATACGCAGTATTTT.

This clonotype came up a few times. The rearrangement uses TRBV5-6 and TRBJ2-6; unclear D gene. V dropped 0 bases and J dropped 4 bases, with 14 bases sitting between them. The CDR3 length is 17 residues. Looked up from germline, CDR1 is SGHDT and CDR2 is YYEEEE. The CDR3 region has the DNA TGTGCCAGCAGCTTGGTCGGCTTCGGGTACGGGGCCAACGTCCTGACTTTC. As protein: CASSLVGFGYGANVLTF.

With respect to this clonotype: Compared with germline, one end of the junction differs, possibly owing to a read error. The rearrangement links TRBV2 to TRBJ2-1, with unresolved D. Germline loops: CDR1 SNHLY, CDR2 FYNNEI. The CDR3 runs 11 residues. The CDR3 DNA is TGTGCCAGCAGTGCTTACAATGATCAGTTCTTC. Protein sequence: CASSAYNDQFF. The full variable domain, completed using reference TRBV2 and TRBJ2-1, is EPEVTQTPSHQVTQMGQEVILRCVPISNHLYFYWYRQILGQKVEFLVSFYNNEISEKSEIFDDQFSVERPDGSNFTLKIRSTKLEDSAMYFCASSAYNDQFFGPGTRLTVL.